The 24 T cell receptor beta chains reported below all come from one sample, sequenced in a study of monozygotic twins with inflammatory bowel disease. TCRdb re-called the 5' RACE reads; every CDR3 protein appears as one record, without DNA. This sample contains around 210,000 distinct CDR3 sequences. What was sequenced was blood. The receptors shown here come from a human donor with ulcerative colitis or Crohn's disease, or a healthy co-twin of an affected twin (not recorded which).

The chain has TRBV3-1 and TRBJ2-5. Per the germline V gene, CDR1 is LGHDT and CDR2 is YNNKEL (reference sequence). The CDR3 consists of 12 residues. CDR3 protein: CASSQSDRAQYF.

V and J are TRBV7-8 and TRBJ1-1; lacking DNA, the TRBD1 call made by TCRdb goes unchecked. Germline loops: CDR1 SGHVS, CDR2 FQNEAQ. The CDR3 spans 14 residues. CDR3 loop: CASSFQGSGTEAFF.

This chain links TRBV12-3 or TRBV12-4 with TRBJ2-7; there is no DNA to check the TCRdb D call of TRBD1. This CDR3 region has 14 residues. CDR3 loop: CASSRGQGTYEQYF.

CDR3 sequence: CASSLEGTGSRELFF. The J gene is TRBJ2-2, the V gene TRBV7-8; with no DNA, the TCRdb D assignment of TRBD1 cannot be verified. This CDR3 has 15 residues. Per the germline V gene, CDR1 is SGHVS and CDR2 is FQNEAQ.

The chain is built from TRBV5-6 and TRBJ2-1; TCRdb's D call of TRBD1 is untestable without DNA. Germline CDR1 is SGHDT and CDR2 is YYEEEE. This CDR3 is 15 amino acids long. The CDR3 reads CASSSPMYEVDEQFF. Variable domain in full (rest from reference TRBV5-6 and TRBJ2-1): DAGVTQSPTHLIKTRGQQVTLRCSPKSGHDTVSWYQQALGQGPQFIFQYYEEEERQRGNFPDRFSGHQFPNYSSELNVNALLLGDSALYLCASSSPMYEVDEQFFGPGTRLTVL.

The V call is TRBV6-5, the J call TRBJ1-1. Germline assignment: CDR1 MNHEY and CDR2 SVGAGI. CDR3 length: 11 residues. The CDR3: CASSSSTEAFF.

The genes are TRBV20-1 and TRBJ2-1. Germline V gives CDR1 DFQATT, CDR2 SNEGSKA (reference sequence). The CDR3 covers 14 residues. The CDR3 sequence: CSAEAGALYNEQFF.

The chain couples TRBV12-3 or TRBV12-4 to TRBJ2-7; without DNA, the TCRdb call of TRBD2 cannot be checked. This CDR3 has 15 residues. The chain's CDR3 is CASSFLSSVNYEQYF.

This clonotype is labeled medium-sized based on frequency. The rearrangement links TRBV2 to TRBJ1-1; the D call of TRBD1 rests on TCRdb alone, since no DNA is present to check it. This CDR3 is built from 14 residues. Germline CDR1 and CDR2: SNHLY and FYNNEI. CDR3 residues: CASSLQSGAIEAFF.

This chain joins TRBV12-3 or TRBV12-4 and TRBJ2-3. CDR3 length equals 12 residues. The CDR3 spells CASSTVADTQYF.

The chain links TRBV10-3 to TRBJ1-6. The CDR3 spans 14 residues. Germline V gene lookup returns CDR1 ENHRY and CDR2 SYGVKD. The CDR3 loop reads CAISEGLPNSPLHF.

The rearrangement joins TRBV4-2 to TRBJ2-2; TCRdb designates TRBD2, a call that cannot be tested without DNA. The germline V gene has CDR1 LGHNA and CDR2 YNFKEQ. The CDR3 totals 18 residues. The CDR3 loop reads CASSHEPPPASRAGELFF.

The rearrangement uses TRBV3-1 and TRBJ2-7; TCRdb's assignment of TRBD2 cannot be checked, as there is no DNA. CDR1 is LGHDT and CDR2 is YNNKEL in the germline V gene (reference sequence). This CDR3 has 15 residues. CDR3 amino acids: CASSQQRLAVHEQYF.

The chain links TRBV2 to TRBJ1-2. Germline V gene lookup returns CDR1 SNHLY and CDR2 FYNNEI. The CDR3 has 16 residues. The CDR3 spells CASSELDSGPGNGYTF.

This chain uses TRBV28 with TRBJ2-2; TCRdb outputs TRBD1, but without DNA this stays unchecked. The germline gives CDR1 MDHEN, CDR2 SYDVKM. CDR3 length: 15 amino acids. The CDR3 loop reads CASSRRTGGTGELFF.

The chain links TRBV7-6 to TRBJ2-2; no DNA is available, so the TRBD2 call from TCRdb remains unchecked. CDR1 is SGHVS and CDR2 is FNYEAQ in the germline V gene. The CDR3 consists of 16 residues. The CDR3 here is CASSLDGAPGTGELFF.

V gene TRBV6-5 combines with J gene TRBJ2-1; the TCRdb D gene call, TRBD1, has no DNA to confirm it. Germline V gene lookup returns CDR1 MNHEY and CDR2 SVGAGI. This CDR3 has 16 amino acids. The CDR3 sequence is CASSYLQGISNNEQFF.

The V and J genes are TRBV19 and TRBJ2-2; TCRdb indicates TRBD1, and absent DNA this call remains unverified. Germline assignment: CDR1 LNHDA and CDR2 SQIVND (reference sequence). The length of the CDR3 is 19 residues. The CDR3 protein is CASTNVKSTGTGGTGELFF.

This chain links TRBV7-2 with TRBJ2-1; TCRdb's D call of TRBD2 is untestable without DNA. The CDR3 sequence is 15 residues long. Germline V CDR1 and CDR2: SGHTA, FQGNSA. CDR3 sequence: CASSLAAGVFNEQFF.

J is TRBJ2-7 and V is TRBV7-6. Per the germline V gene, CDR1 is SGHVS and CDR2 is FNYEAQ. This CDR3 has 12 residues. The CDR3 here is CASSSGRDEQYF.

This chain uses TRBV7-2 with TRBJ2-5; the D gene TCRdb calls, TRBD1, cannot be checked with no DNA. Germline CDR1 reads SGHTA; CDR2 reads FQGNSA. The CDR3 is 16 amino acids. The CDR3 region is CASSLVSGVKQETQYF.

The rearrangement uses TRBV4-1 and TRBJ2-2; TCRdb reports TRBD1, a call that lacks DNA to check it against. CDR3 length: 16 residues. Germline-derived CDR1 and CDR2 are MGHRA and YSYEKL. This CDR3 is CASSQGDRGLGGELFF.

This CDR3 is CASSPGLGGNQPQHF. V usage is TRBV12-3 or TRBV12-4 and J usage is TRBJ1-5; TCRdb lists TRBD1, though no DNA is available to test this call. This CDR3 is 15 amino acids long.

The CDR3 is CASSPRGSGVLNEQFF. This chain joins TRBV12-3 or TRBV12-4 and TRBJ2-1; TCRdb indicates TRBD2, and absent DNA this call remains unverified. The CDR3 has 16 amino acids.